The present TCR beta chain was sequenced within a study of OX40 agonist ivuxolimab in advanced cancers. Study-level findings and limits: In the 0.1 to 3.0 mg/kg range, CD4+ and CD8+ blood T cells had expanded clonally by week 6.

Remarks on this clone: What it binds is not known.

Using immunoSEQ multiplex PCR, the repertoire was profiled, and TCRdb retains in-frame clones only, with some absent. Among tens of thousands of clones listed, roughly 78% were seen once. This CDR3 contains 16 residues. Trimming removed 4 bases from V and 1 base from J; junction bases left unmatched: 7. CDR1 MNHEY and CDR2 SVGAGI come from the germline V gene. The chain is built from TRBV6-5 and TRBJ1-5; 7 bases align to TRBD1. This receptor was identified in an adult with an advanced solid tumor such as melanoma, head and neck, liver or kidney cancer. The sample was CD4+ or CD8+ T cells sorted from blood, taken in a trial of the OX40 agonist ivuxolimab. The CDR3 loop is CASSSGDSGSNQPQHF. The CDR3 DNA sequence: TGTGCCAGCAGTTCCGGGGACAGTGGAAGCAATCAGCCCCAGCATTTT.